One and the same sample provided the 20 T cell receptor beta chains below, sequenced in a study of T-cell reconstitution after alpha-beta-depleted transplantation in children. Molecular barcoding with unique molecular identifiers was used for the TCRbeta library. TCRdb reprocessed the PCR reads with MiXCR, giving one entry per CDR3 protein. Of about 250,000 distinct CDR3 sequences in the sample, roughly 25% are singletons; the top ten hold roughly 5%. Sample: PBMCs, mostly from graft donor cells, taken 360 days after TCRalphabeta/CD19-depleted stem cell transplant. The receptor set was obtained from a female patient between 2 and 10 years old who had a stem cell transplant for congenital amegakaryocytic thrombocytopenia, so the T cells may come from the graft donor.

This clonotype was found many times. The rearrangement joins TRBV20-1 to TRBJ2-7, with TRBD1 matching 9 bases. This CDR3 has 13 amino acids. The V gene's germline CDR1 is DFQATT and CDR2 SNEGSKA (reference sequence). Losses at the gene ends were 3 bases for V and 7 bases for J; bases not matched to a gene: 7. CDR3 residues: CSARTQGAGEQYF. DNA for the CDR3: TGCAGTGCTAGGACACAGGGGGCGGGTGAGCAGTACTTC.

This chain connects TRBV20-1 to TRBJ2-1; D is perhaps TRBD1 or TRBD2 (6 bases each). The CDR3 is 13 residues long. Trimming stripped 0 bases from V and 9 bases from J, with 12 bases between. Germline V gene data show CDR1 as DFQATT and CDR2 as SNEGSKA (reference sequence). In DNA, the CDR3 is TGCAGTGCTAGAGATTGGGGGGCGGGTGAGCAGTTCTTC. Translated, it gives CSARDWGAGEQFF.

This chain joins TRBV7-2 and TRBJ2-7; D remains unclear. The CDR3 is made up of 17 amino acids. V was clipped by 1 base and J by 3 bases, with 19 bases between them. CDR1 is SGHTA and CDR2 is FQGNSA in the germline V gene. CDR3 coding DNA: TGTGCCAGCAGCTTAGGTTTCCACCTCTCCTCTTTCTACGAGCAGTACTTC. Translating gives CASSLGFHLSSFYEQYF.

This chain joins TRBV5-1 and TRBJ1-1; 7 bases line up with TRBD1. The junction had 5 bases not matched to a gene; V was cut back by 5 bases and J by 1 base. The CDR3 runs to 14 residues. CDR1 and CDR2 (germline): SGHRS, YFSETQ. The CDR3 DNA reads as TGCGCCAGCAGGACAGGGAGGGAGAACACTGAAGCTTTCTTT. This sequence encodes CASRTGRENTEAFF.

This clonotype was detected a few times. The V and J genes are TRBV2 and TRBJ1-2; 7 bases are shared with TRBD1. The CDR3 has 18 amino acids. CDR1 SNHLY and CDR2 FYNNEI come from the germline V gene. The V and J ends lost 9 bases and 4 bases, in that order; junction bases with no gene match: 23. Here the CDR3 DNA reads TGTGCCAGTGGGGGGACAGCGCCTGTATTTCTGCCAACCTATGGCTACACCTTC. Translated: CASGGTAPVFLPTYGYTF.

This clonotype was detected many times. The rearrangement joins TRBV28 to TRBJ2-4; no clear D gene. The CDR3 runs 11 residues. Germline CDR1 and CDR2: MDHEN and SYDVKM. Trimming removed 2 bases at V and 8 bases at J, with 4 bases between. DNA for the CDR3: TGTGCCAGCAGTTTAAGAGACATTCAGTACTTC. This gives the protein CASSLRDIQYF.

The V gene is TRBV4-1, the J gene TRBJ2-7; a weak D match, TRBD2 (7 bases). With 2 bases removed from V and 6 bases from J, the gap between germline ends came to 14 bases. CDR3 length equals 14 residues. Germline CDR1 and CDR2: MGHRA and YSYEKL. For the CDR3, the DNA is TGCGCCAGCAGCCAACCCCTCGGGGGGCCCGAGCAGTACTTC. This encodes CASSQPLGGPEQYF.

This clonotype has a handful of counts. J is TRBJ2-1 and V is TRBV4-2; the D gene is possibly TRBD2 (5 bases). The CDR3 contains 15 residues. V was trimmed by 1 base and J by 7 bases, leaving 14 bases between them. The germline CDR1 and CDR2 sequences are LGHNA and YNFKEQ. The CDR3 bases are TGTGCCAGCAGCCAAGCAAGCGGATATTGGAATGAGCAGTTCTTC. It specifies CASSQASGYWNEQFF.

This clonotype has more than one count but fewer than ten. This rearrangement joins TRBV4-2 to TRBJ2-1; D gene ambiguous. V lost 0 bases, J lost 5 bases, and 2 bases lay in between. Germline V CDR1 and CDR2: LGHNA, YNFKEQ. The CDR3 runs 12 residues. This CDR3 is CASSQENNEQFF. The CDR3 coding sequence is TGTGCCAGCAGCCAAGAAAACAATGAGCAGTTCTTC.

The genes are TRBV10-1 and TRBJ2-3; D remains unclear. The CDR3 runs 16 residues. V gave up 1 base and J gave up 2 bases, with 13 bases separating them. CDR1 and CDR2 from the germline V gene are WNHNN and SYGVQD (reference sequence). The CDR3 spells CASSEYGPGITDTQYF. The CDR3 coding sequence is TGCGCCAGCAGTGAGTATGGGCCCGGAATCACAGATACGCAGTATTTT.

The chain's CDR3 is CASSQGRGNTIYF. CDR3 DNA sequence: TGCGCCAGCAGCCAGGGCCGGGGAAACACCATATATTTT. The chain has TRBV4-1 and TRBJ1-3; D uncertain. Germline V gene sequence: CDR1 MGHRA, CDR2 YSYEKL. The ends were cut back, 3 bases at V and 4 bases at J, with 7 bases in the middle. The CDR3 has 13 residues.

This clonotype was detected only once. The rearrangement joins TRBV11-2 to TRBJ2-7, with 9 bases identical to TRBD1. The V segment lost 5 bases and the J segment 4 bases; nucleotides outside the gene matches: 15. CDR1 is SGHAT and CDR2 is FQNNGV in the germline V gene. This CDR3 contains 17 residues. The chain's CDR3 is CASSRGLTGGLEYEQYF. The CDR3 DNA is TGTGCCAGCAGCAGGGGGCTAACAGGGGGCCTGGAATACGAGCAGTACTTC.

This rearrangement joins TRBV2 to TRBJ2-5, with 7 bases matching TRBD1. The CDR3 totals 13 residues. Germline V gene data show CDR1 as SNHLY and CDR2 as FYNNEI. Trimming at V came to 7 bases and at J to 1 base, leaving 3 bases not matched to a gene. This chain's CDR3 is CASMGTAQETQYF. As DNA, the CDR3 is TGTGCCAGCATGGGGACAGCCCAAGAGACCCAGTACTTC.

This clonotype was counted a few times. The rearrangement joins TRBV6-1 to TRBJ2-1; D is perhaps TRBD1 (6 bases). Germline V gene sequence: CDR1 MNHNS, CDR2 SASEGT. The germline V and J ends were trimmed by 5 bases and 3 bases, with 17 bases remaining between them. CDR3 length equals 16 residues. CDR3 sequence (DNA): TGTGCCAGCAGTAAGCGGCGAGGACAGTACTACAATGAGCAGTTCTTC. Protein sequence: CASSKRRGQYYNEQFF.

The chain uses TRBV28 and TRBJ2-3; TRBD1 agrees at 7 bases. CDR1 is MDHEN, CDR2 SYDVKM, per germline. This CDR3 has 15 residues. Trimming removed 4 bases from V and 5 bases from J; junction bases left unmatched: 9. The DNA for the CDR3 is TGTGCCAGCAGTTCAACCGGGACAGAAAAAGATACGCAGTATTTT. It translates to CASSSTGTEKDTQYF.

Only a few counts were recorded for this clonotype. The chain combines TRBV5-6 with TRBJ2-7; the D is unclear. The V and J ends lost 5 bases and 2 bases respectively, with 8 bases between them. Germline CDR1 reads SGHDT; CDR2 reads YYEEEE. The CDR3 has 12 amino acids. The CDR3 region is CASSRATYEQYF. The CDR3, as DNA: TGTGCCAGCAGTCGGGCCACCTACGAGCAGTACTTC.

This clonotype was observed a handful of times. This chain connects TRBV7-8 to TRBJ2-5; the match to TRBD2 covers 9 bases. The J segment lost 5 bases and the V segment lost 2 bases, leaving 9 bases of the junction unmatched. The CDR3 covers 16 residues. Germline V gene lookup returns CDR1 SGHVS and CDR2 FQNEAQ. The CDR3 region is CASSLSGSGSRETQYF. For the CDR3, the DNA is TGTGCCAGCAGCTTAAGCGGTAGCGGGAGTCGCGAGACCCAGTACTTC.

The chain joins TRBV4-2 to TRBJ2-3, with 9 bases matching TRBD2. Trimming removed 4 bases from V and 2 bases from J; junction bases left unmatched: 7. The V gene's germline CDR1 is LGHNA and CDR2 YNFKEQ. CDR3 length equals 16 residues. In DNA, the CDR3 is TGTGCCAGCAGCCTGCCTAGCGGGACCCTCACAGATACGCAGTATTTT. Its translation: CASSLPSGTLTDTQYF.

This clonotype was recorded a few times. The rearrangement joins TRBV7-8 to TRBJ1-2, with 9 positions matching TRBD1. Germline V CDR1 and CDR2: SGHVS, FQNEAQ. This CDR3 spans 15 amino acids. V shed 2 bases, J shed 8 bases, and the junction held 9 bases outside the gene matches. CDR3 coding DNA: TGTGCCAGCAGCTTAACTTGGGGACAGGGAGAAGGCTACACCTTC. Protein sequence: CASSLTWGQGEGYTF. The variable domain in full, with the rest retrieved from reference TRBV7-8 and TRBJ1-2, is GAGVSQSPRYKVAKRGQDVALRCDPISGHVSLFWYQQALGQGPEFLTYFQNEAQLDKSGLPSDRFFAERPEGSVSTLKIQRTQQEDSAVYLCASSLTWGQGEGYTFGSGTRLTVV.

The chain uses TRBV5-1 and TRBJ2-3; 7 nucleotides line up with TRBD2. Germline V CDR1 and CDR2: SGHRS, YFSETQ. The length of the CDR3 is 16 residues. The ends lost 1 base at V and 2 bases at J; junction bases unmatched: 7. CDR3 nucleotides: TGCGCCAGCAGCTTGTGGGGGGGGATCTCCACAGATACGCAGTATTTT. This sequence encodes CASSLWGGISTDTQYF.